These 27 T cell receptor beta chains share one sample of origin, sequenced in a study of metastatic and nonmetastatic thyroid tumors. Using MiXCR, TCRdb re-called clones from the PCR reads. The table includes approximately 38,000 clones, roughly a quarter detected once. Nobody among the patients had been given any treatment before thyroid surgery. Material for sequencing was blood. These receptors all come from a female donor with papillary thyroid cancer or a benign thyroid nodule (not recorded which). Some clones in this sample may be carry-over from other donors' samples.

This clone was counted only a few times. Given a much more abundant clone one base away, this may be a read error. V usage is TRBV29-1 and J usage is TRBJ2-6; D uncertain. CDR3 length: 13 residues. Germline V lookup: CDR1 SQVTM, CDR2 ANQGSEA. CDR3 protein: CIADTPGANVLTF. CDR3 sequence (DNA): TGCATCGCCGATACCCCTGGGGCCAACGTCCTGACTTTC. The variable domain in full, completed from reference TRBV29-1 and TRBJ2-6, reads SAVISQKPSRDICQRGTSLTIQCQVDSQVTMMFWYRQQPGQSLTLIATANQGSEATYESGFVIDKFPISRPNLTFSTLTVSNMSPEDSSIYLCIADTPGANVLTFGAGSRLTVL.

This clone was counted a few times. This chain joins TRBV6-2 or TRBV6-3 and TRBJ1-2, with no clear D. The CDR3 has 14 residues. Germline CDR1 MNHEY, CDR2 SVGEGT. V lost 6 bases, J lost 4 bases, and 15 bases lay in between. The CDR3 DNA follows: TGTGCCAGCAGGAGGCGTGGCAGCTTCTATGGCTACACCTTC. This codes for CASRRRGSFYGYTF.

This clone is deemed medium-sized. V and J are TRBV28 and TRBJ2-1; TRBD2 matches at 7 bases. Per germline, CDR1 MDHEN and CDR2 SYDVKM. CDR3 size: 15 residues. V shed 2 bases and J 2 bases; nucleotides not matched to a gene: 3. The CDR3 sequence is CASSLASGPYNEQFF. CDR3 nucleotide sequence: TGTGCCAGCAGTTTAGCTAGCGGTCCCTACAATGAGCAGTTCTTC.

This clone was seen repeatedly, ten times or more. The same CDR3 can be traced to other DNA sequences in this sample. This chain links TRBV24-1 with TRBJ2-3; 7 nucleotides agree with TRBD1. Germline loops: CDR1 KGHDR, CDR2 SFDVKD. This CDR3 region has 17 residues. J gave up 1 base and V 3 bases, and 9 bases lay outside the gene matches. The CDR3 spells CATSDSHRDRGTDTQYF. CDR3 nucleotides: TGTGCCACCAGTGATAGCCATAGAGACAGGGGCACAGATACGCAGTATTTT.

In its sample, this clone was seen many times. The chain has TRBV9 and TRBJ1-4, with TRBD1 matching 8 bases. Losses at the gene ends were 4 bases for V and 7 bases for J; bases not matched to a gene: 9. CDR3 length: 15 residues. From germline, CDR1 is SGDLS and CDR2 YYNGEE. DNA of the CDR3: TGTGCCAGCAGCAAAGGACAGGGTAGTATTGAAAAACTGTTTTTT. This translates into CASSKGQGSIEKLFF.

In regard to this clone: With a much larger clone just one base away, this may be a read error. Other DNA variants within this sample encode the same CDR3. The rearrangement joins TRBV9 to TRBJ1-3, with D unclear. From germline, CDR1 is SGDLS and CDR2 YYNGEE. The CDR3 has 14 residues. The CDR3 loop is CASSVAGFGNTIYF. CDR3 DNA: TGTGCCAGCAGCGTAGCAGGATTCGGAAATACCATATATTTT.

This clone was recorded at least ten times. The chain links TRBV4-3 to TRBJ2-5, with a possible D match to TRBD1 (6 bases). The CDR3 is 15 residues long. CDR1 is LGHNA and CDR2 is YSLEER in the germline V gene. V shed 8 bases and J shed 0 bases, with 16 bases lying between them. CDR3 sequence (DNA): TGCGCCAGCTCGAAGGGGCAGGGGTACCAAGAGACCCAGTACTTC. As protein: CASSKGQGYQETQYF.

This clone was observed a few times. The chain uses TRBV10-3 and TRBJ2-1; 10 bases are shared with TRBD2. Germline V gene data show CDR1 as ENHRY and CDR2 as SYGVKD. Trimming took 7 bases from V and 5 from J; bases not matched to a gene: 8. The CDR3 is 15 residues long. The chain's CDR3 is CAITRTSGNNNEQFF. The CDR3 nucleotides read TGTGCCATCACGAGGACTAGCGGTAATAACAATGAGCAGTTCTTC.

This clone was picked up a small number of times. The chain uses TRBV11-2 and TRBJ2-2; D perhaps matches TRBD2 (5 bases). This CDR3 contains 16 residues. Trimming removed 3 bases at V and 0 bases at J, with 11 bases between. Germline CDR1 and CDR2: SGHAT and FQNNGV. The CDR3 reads CASSFISGTNTGELFF. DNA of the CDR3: TGTGCCAGCAGCTTTATATCGGGGACGAACACCGGGGAGCTGTTTTTT. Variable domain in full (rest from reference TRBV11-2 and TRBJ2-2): EAGVAQSPRYKIIEKRQSVAFWCNPISGHATLYWYQQILGQGPKLLIQFQNNGVVDDSQLPKDRFSAERLKGVDSTLKIQPAKLEDSAVYLCASSFISGTNTGELFFGEGSRLTVL.

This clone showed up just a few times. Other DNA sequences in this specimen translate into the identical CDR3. Written as DNA, the CDR3 is TGTGCCAGCAGCCAAGACCTTTCAGGGGCGGCTGGCTACACCTTC. This sequence encodes CASSQDLSGAAGYTF. This rearrangement joins TRBV3-1 to TRBJ1-2, with a possible D match to TRBD1 (6 bases). Per germline, CDR1 LGHDT and CDR2 YNNKEL (reference sequence). V was clipped by 0 bases and J by 7 bases, with 15 bases between them. The CDR3 spans 15 residues.

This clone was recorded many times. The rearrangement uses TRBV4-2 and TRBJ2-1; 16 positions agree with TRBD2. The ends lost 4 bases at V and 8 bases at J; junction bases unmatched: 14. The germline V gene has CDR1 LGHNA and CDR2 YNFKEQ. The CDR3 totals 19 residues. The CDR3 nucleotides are TGTGCCAGCAGCCCAGGGACTAGCGGGAGGGCCGATTCAATCGATGAGCAGTTCTTC. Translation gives CASSPGTSGRADSIDEQFF.

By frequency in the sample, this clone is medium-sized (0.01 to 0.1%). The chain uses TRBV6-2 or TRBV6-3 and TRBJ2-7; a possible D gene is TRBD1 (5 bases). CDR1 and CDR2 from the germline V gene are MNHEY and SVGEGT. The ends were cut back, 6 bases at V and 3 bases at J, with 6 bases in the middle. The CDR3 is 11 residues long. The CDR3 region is CASRDSYEQYF. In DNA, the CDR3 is TGTGCCAGCAGAGACAGCTACGAGCAGTACTTC.

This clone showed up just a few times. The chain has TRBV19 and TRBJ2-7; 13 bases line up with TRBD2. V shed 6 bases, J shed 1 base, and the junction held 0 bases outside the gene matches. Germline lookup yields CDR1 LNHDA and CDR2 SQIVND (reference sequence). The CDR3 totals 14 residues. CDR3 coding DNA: TGTGCCAGTAGGACTAGCGGGAGGTCCTACGAGCAGTACTTC. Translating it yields CASRTSGRSYEQYF.

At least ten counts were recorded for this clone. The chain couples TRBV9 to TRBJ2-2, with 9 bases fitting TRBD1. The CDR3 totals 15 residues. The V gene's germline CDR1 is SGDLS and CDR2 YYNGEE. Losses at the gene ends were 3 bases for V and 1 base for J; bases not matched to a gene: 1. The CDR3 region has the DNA TGTGCCAGCAGCGGGGGACAGGGGAACACCGGGGAGCTGTTTTTT. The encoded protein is CASSGGQGNTGELFF. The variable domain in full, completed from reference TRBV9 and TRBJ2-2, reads DSGVTQTPKHLITATGQRVTLRCSPRSGDLSVYWYQQSLDQGLQFLIQYYNGEERAKGNILERFSAQQFPDLHSELNLSSLELGDSALYFCASSGGQGNTGELFFGEGSRLTVL.

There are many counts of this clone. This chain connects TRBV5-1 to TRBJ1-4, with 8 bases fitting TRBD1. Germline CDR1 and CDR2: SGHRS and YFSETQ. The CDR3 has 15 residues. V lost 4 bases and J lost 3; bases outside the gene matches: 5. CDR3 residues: CASSITGGSNEKLFF. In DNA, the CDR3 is TGCGCCAGCAGCATTACAGGGGGGTCTAATGAAAAACTGTTTTTT.

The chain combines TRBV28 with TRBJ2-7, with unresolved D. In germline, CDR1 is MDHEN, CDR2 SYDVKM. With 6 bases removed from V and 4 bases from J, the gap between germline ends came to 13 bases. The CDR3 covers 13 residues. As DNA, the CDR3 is TGTGCCAGCAGCGGGCCCGGGCAGTACGAGCAGTACTTC. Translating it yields CASSGPGQYEQYF.

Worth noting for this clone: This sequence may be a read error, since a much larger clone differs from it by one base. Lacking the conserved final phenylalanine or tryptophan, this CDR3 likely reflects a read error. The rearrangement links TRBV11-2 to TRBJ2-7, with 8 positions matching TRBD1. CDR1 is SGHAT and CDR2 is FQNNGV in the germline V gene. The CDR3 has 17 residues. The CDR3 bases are TGTGCCATCAGCTTAGGTGTTTGGGACAGGTCTTCCTACGAGCAGTACCTC. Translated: CAISLGVWDRSSYEQYL.

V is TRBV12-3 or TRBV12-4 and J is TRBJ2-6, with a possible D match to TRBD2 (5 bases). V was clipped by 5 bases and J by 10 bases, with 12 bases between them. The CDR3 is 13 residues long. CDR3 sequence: CASSAGPGNVLTF. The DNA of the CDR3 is TGTGCCAGCAGTGCTGGACCGGGGAACGTCCTGACTTTC.

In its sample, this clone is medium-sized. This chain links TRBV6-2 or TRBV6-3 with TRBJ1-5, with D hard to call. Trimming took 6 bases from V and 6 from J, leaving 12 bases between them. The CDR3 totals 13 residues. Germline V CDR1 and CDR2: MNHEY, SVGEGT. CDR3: CASRNGRAQPQHF. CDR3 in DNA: TGTGCCAGCAGGAATGGAAGGGCTCAGCCCCAGCATTTT.

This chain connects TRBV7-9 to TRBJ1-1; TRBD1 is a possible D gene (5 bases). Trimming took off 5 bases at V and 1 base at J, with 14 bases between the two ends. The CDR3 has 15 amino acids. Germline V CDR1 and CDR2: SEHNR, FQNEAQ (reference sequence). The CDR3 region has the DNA TGTGCCAGCAGCACGACCCGGGACGGGAACACTGAAGCTTTCTTT. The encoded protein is CASSTTRDGNTEAFF.

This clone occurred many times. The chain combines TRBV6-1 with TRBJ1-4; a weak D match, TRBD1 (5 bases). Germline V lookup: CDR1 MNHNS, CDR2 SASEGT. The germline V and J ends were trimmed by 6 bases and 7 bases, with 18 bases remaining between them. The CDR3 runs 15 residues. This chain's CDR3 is CASSLTPGRVEKLFF. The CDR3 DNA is TGTGCCAGCAGCCTAACACCAGGGAGGGTTGAAAAACTGTTTTTT.

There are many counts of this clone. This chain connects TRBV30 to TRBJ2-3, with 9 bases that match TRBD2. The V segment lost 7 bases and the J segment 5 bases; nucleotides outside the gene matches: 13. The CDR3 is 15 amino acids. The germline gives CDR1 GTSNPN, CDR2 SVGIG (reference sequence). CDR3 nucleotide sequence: TGTGCCTCGACTGGGGTAGCGGGGGTGATAGATACGCAGTATTTT. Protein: CASTGVAGVIDTQYF.

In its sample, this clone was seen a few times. The CDR3 DNA sequence: TGTGCCAGCAGTTACTCGGGGTGGACTGAAGCTTTCTTT. It codes for CASSYSGWTEAFF. The chain is built from TRBV6-5 and TRBJ1-1; D is unclear. V was trimmed by 0 bases and J by 5 bases, leaving 7 bases between them. This CDR3 is built from 13 residues. CDR1 is MNHEY and CDR2 is SVGAGI in the germline V gene.

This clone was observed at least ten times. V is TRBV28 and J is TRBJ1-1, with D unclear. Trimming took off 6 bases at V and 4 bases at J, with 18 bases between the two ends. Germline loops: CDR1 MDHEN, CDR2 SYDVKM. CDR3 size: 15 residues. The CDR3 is CASSRRSPSSTEAFF. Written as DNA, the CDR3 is TGTGCCAGCAGCCGACGGAGCCCCTCAAGCACTGAAGCTTTCTTT.

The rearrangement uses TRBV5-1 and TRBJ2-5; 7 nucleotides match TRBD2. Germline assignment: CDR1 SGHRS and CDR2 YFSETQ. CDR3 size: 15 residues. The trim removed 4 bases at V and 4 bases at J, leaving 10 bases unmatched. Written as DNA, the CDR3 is TGCGCCAGCAGCACGGGACTATCCAGTCCAGAGACCCAGTACTTC. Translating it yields CASSTGLSSPETQYF. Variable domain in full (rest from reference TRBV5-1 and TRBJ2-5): KAGVTQTPRYLIKTRGQQVTLSCSPISGHRSVSWYQQTPGQGLQFLFEYFSETQRNKGNFPGRFSGRQFSNSRSEMNVSTLELGDSALYLCASSTGLSSPETQYFGPGTRLLVL.

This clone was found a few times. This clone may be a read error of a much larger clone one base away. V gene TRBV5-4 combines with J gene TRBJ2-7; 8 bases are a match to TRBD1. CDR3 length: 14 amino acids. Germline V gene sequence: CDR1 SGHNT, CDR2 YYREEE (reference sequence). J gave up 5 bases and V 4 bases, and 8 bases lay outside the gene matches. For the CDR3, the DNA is TGTGCCAGCAGCGGGGGACAGGTATTACACGAGCAGTACTTC. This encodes CASSGGQVLHEQYF.

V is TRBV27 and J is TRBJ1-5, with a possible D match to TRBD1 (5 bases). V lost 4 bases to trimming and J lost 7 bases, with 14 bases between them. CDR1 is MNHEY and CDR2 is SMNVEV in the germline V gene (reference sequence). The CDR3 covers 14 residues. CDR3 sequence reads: CASSYGGGGQPQHF. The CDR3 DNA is TGTGCCAGCAGTTATGGGGGGGGAGGACAGCCCCAGCATTTT.